The 28 T cell receptor beta chains in this list originate from one sample, sequenced in a study of T cells in women clearing cervical HPV infection. Assay: immunoSEQ multiplex PCR; the TCRdb copy retains only in-frame clones and omits some. The listing records around 31,000 clones. The sequenced sample was blood buffy coat. The origin of the receptors is a woman between 18 and 70 years old with a cervical HPV16 infection that either progressed to CIN3+ or cleared (not recorded which).

Turning to this clone: The sequence runs out 3 residues before the end of the CDR3; the remainder is reconstructed from the germline J gene. The J gene is TRBJ2-3, the V gene TRBV7-2; TRBD1 aligns across 9 bases. The length of the CDR3 is 15 residues. Germline values: CDR1 SGHTA, CDR2 FQGNSA. CDR3 amino acids: CASSFVTGGLETQYF. CDR3 DNA, as far as it was read: TGTGCCAGCAGCTTCGTGACAGGGGGTTTAGAGACG.

Incomplete CDR3 DNA: TGTGCCAGCTCACCCGTCGCGGGCGCGAACACTGAA. Translation gives CASSPVAGANTE. The complete CDR3 sequence is CASSPVAGANTEAFF. This rearrangement joins TRBV18 to TRBJ1-1; no definite D call. The sequenced fragment ends 3 residues before the CDR3 boundary, so the rest is inferred from the germline J gene. Trimming cost V 3 bases and J 1 base, with 12 bases left between them. From germline, CDR1 is KGHSH and CDR2 LQKENI. This CDR3 is built from 15 residues. The full variable domain, in which reference TRBV18 and TRBJ1-1 provide the parts outside the CDR3, is NAGVMQNPRHLVRRRGQEARLRCSPMKGHSHVYWYRQLPEEGLKFMVYLQKENIIDESGMPKERFSAEFPKEGPSILRIQQVVRGDSAAYFCASSPVAGANTEAFFGQGTRLTVV.

Details on this clone: The read terminates 3 residues ahead of where the CDR3 ends, so the germline J gene completes it. The chain recombines TRBV6-1 with TRBJ2-4; 8 nucleotides match TRBD1. CDR3 length equals 16 residues. Germline V gene data show CDR1 as MNHNS and CDR2 as SASEGT. CDR3 residues: CASSERLTGEGYGQYF. The part of the CDR3 DNA that was read is TGTGCCAGCAGTGAAAGGTTGACAGGGGAAGGTTATGGT.

About this clone itself: The missing CDR3 end, 3 residues past where the read stops, is filled in from the germline J gene. The chain employs TRBV7-2 and TRBJ2-3, with D possibly TRBD2 on 6 matching bases. Trimming pared 8 bases from V and 8 bases from J, leaving 23 bases between. CDR1 and CDR2 (germline): SGHTA, FQGNSA. The CDR3 extends over 15 amino acids. CDR3 in amino acids: CASGRAGTQAGTQYF. The CDR3 bases that were read are TGTGCCAGCGGTAGAGCCGGGACCCAAGCGGGTACG.

The DNA read from the CDR3 is TGTGCCAGCAGTGTTAGACAGGGGAATGGC. Protein product: CASSVRQGNG. The entire CDR3 protein reads CASSVRQGNGYTF. The rearrangement links TRBV2 to TRBJ1-2; 8 positions match TRBD1. The read halts 3 residues ahead of the CDR3 end, with the missing end drawn from the germline J gene. The CDR3 is made up of 13 amino acids. Germline CDR1 and CDR2: SNHLY and FYNNEI. With 4 bases clipped from V and 6 bases from J, the junction kept 4 bases outside the gene matches.

Note on this clone: The CDR3 end lies 3 residues beyond the end of the read and is filled in from the germline J gene. The chain joins TRBV30 to TRBJ1-2; D call uncertain. The germline gives CDR1 GTSNPN, CDR2 SVGIG (reference sequence). The CDR3 runs 19 residues. The CDR3 bases that were read are TGTGCCTGGAGTTTATGGCTAGCGGGAGATTCTAAAAGCACAGATACC. Translated: CAWSLWLAGDSKSTDT. The whole CDR3 is CAWSLWLAGDSKSTDTYTF. The full variable domain, completed using reference TRBV30 and TRBJ1-2, is SQTIHQWPATLVQPVGSPLSLECTVEGTSNPNLYWYRQAAGRGLQLLFYSVGIGQISSEVPQNLSASRPQDRQFILSSKKLLLSDSGFYLCAWSLWLAGDSKSTDTYTFGSGTRLTVV.

Remarks on this clone: The CDR3 end lies 3 residues beyond the end of the read and is filled in from the germline J gene. The chain employs TRBV18 and TRBJ2-4; 9 bases match TRBD1. The CDR3 spans 15 residues. CDR1 is KGHSH, CDR2 LQKENI, per germline. The DNA read from the CDR3 is TGTGCCAGCTCACCAGAACAGGGGGCCTACGGGGGT. Translation: CASSPEQGAYGG. In full, the CDR3 is CASSPEQGAYGGQYF.

As regards this clone: The missing CDR3 end, 3 residues past where the read stops, is filled in from the germline J gene. The chain employs TRBV2 and TRBJ2-2; a possible D gene is TRBD1 (6 bases). The CDR3 runs 14 residues. V lost 6 bases to trimming and J lost 7 bases, with 15 bases between them. CDR1 and CDR2 from the germline V gene are SNHLY and FYNNEI. The sequenced part of the CDR3 DNA is TGTGCCAGCAGATACCAACAGGGAATCGGGGAG. Translated, it gives CASRYQQGIGE. The whole CDR3 sequence is CASRYQQGIGELFF.

As concerns this clone: The sequence runs out 3 residues before the end of the CDR3; the remainder is reconstructed from the germline J gene. The genes are TRBV7-3 and TRBJ1-2, with D unresolved. The CDR3 loop spans 16 amino acids. Looked up from germline, CDR1 is SGHTA and CDR2 is FQGTGA. The CDR3 DNA, read in part, is TGTGCCAGCAGCTCCGGGTCCCCGAGAGACTACAATGAC. As protein: CASSSGSPRDYND. The whole CDR3 sequence is CASSSGSPRDYNDYTF.

Note on this clone: With the read ending 3 residues before the CDR3 end, the germline J gene is used to fill in that end. The V call is TRBV5-1, the J call TRBJ2-1; TRBD2 matches at 7 bases. The CDR3 is made up of 13 amino acids. CDR1 SGHRS and CDR2 YFSETQ come from the germline V gene. V gave up 7 bases and J gave up 9 bases; unmatched junction bases: 10. This CDR3 reads CASGEGASGEQFF. Partial CDR3 DNA: TGCGCCAGCGGCGAAGGTGCTAGCGGTGAG.

Points on this clone: The CDR3 end is not reached by the read, which stops 3 residues before it; the germline J gene fills it in. V usage is TRBV19 and J usage is TRBJ2-1; 13 positions agree with TRBD2. Losses at the gene ends were 10 bases for V and 7 bases for J; bases not matched to a gene: 10. Germline CDR1 is LNHDA and CDR2 is SQIVND (reference sequence). CDR3 length equals 15 residues. The CDR3 bases that were read are TGTGCCATTGGGACTAGCGGGGCCCATAGGAATGAG. Residues: CAIGTSGAHRNE. The complete CDR3 sequence is CAIGTSGAHRNEQFF.

About this clone: The read terminates 3 residues ahead of where the CDR3 ends, so the germline J gene completes it. The chain couples TRBV5-6 to TRBJ2-1; 10 bases are shared with TRBD1. Per germline, CDR1 SGHDT and CDR2 YYEEEE. The J segment lost 9 bases and the V segment lost 5 bases, leaving 11 bases of the junction unmatched. This CDR3 has 15 residues. CDR3 region: CASSPAGTGVGEQFF. The part of the CDR3 DNA that was read is TGTGCCAGCAGTCCAGCCGGGACAGGGGTTGGTGAG. The variable domain in full, with the rest retrieved from reference TRBV5-6 and TRBJ2-1, is DAGVTQSPTHLIKTRGQQVTLRCSPKSGHDTVSWYQQALGQGPQFIFQYYEEEERQRGNFPDRFSGHQFPNYSSELNVNALLLGDSALYLCASSPAGTGVGEQFFGPGTRLTVL.

A remark on this clone: The observed sequence ends 3 residues before the CDR3 terminus, with the missing tail filled in from the germline J gene. The V call is TRBV20-1, the J call TRBJ2-3, with D possibly TRBD1 on 6 matching bases. V lost 6 bases, J lost 2 bases, and 15 bases lay in between. Germline-derived CDR1 and CDR2 are DFQATT and SNEGSKA (reference sequence). The length of the CDR3 is 14 residues. This CDR3 is CSAEDRTITDTQYF. The covered CDR3 bases are TGCAGTGCGGAAGACAGGACGATCACAGATACG.

A note on this clone: The read ends 3 residues shy of where the CDR3 ends; the end is completed using the germline J gene. The gene calls are TRBV7-3 and TRBJ2-1; 10 nucleotides match TRBD2. This CDR3 has 15 amino acids. CDR1 and CDR2 from the germline V gene are SGHTA and FQGTGA. Unmatched junction bases numbered 6, after V lost 5 bases and J lost 5 bases. The sequenced part of the CDR3 DNA is TGTGCCAGCAGCCTCCTAGCGGGAGCCCACAATGAG. As protein: CASSLLAGAHNE. The whole CDR3 sequence is CASSLLAGAHNEQFF.

Note on this clone: The read is 3 residues too short to cover the CDR3 end, so that end is filled in from the germline J gene. V is TRBV18 and J is TRBJ1-1, with 7 bases aligning to TRBD1. Germline CDR1 and CDR2: KGHSH and LQKENI. This CDR3 is 15 amino acids long. This chain's CDR3 is CASSLFTAGGETAFF. The covered CDR3 bases are TGTGCCAGCTCCCTTTTTACGGCAGGGGGAGAGACA.

On this clone: The read terminates 3 residues before the CDR3 end, so the remaining end is supplied by the germline J gene. The V call is TRBV2, the J call TRBJ2-1; 8 positions match TRBD2. V lost 11 bases to trimming and J lost 4 bases; unmatched junction nucleotides: 4. Germline V lookup: CDR1 SNHLY, CDR2 FYNNEI. The CDR3 covers 12 residues. CDR3 DNA (partial): TGTGCCCTTAGCGGGGTTTACAATGAG. Its protein is CALSGVYNE. In full, the CDR3 reads CALSGVYNEQFF.

For this clone: The CDR3 extends 3 residues past the end of the read, so its final part is completed from the germline J gene. The chain combines TRBV18 with TRBJ1-3, with 9 bases lining up with TRBD1. Germline CDR1 and CDR2: KGHSH and LQKENI. The CDR3 sequence is 18 residues long. The J segment lost 0 bases and the V segment lost 5 bases, leaving 11 bases of the junction unmatched. Partial CDR3 DNA: TGTGCCAGCTCAAGACAGGGGGGCGCTGCAAACTCTGGAAACACC. It encodes CASSRQGGAANSGNT. The CDR3 reads in full as CASSRQGGAANSGNTIYF. The full variable domain, in which reference TRBV18 and TRBJ1-3 provide the parts outside the CDR3, is NAGVMQNPRHLVRRRGQEARLRCSPMKGHSHVYWYRQLPEEGLKFMVYLQKENIIDESGMPKERFSAEFPKEGPSILRIQQVVRGDSAAYFCASSRQGGAANSGNTIYFGEGSWLTVV.

Turning to this clone: The read comes to an end 3 residues before the CDR3 does, leaving the germline J gene to fill in the end. Different DNA sequences within this sample yield the same CDR3. This chain uses TRBV6-2 or TRBV6-3 with TRBJ2-3; the match to TRBD2 covers 9 bases. V dropped 1 base and J dropped 1; count of bases not matched to a gene: 6. The CDR3 totals 17 residues. CDR1 and CDR2 (germline): MNHEY, SVGEGT. Partial CDR3 DNA: TGTGCCAGCAGTTACTTGGTAGCGGGAGTTGGCACAGATACG. Residues: CASSYLVAGVGTDT. The whole CDR3 sequence reads CASSYLVAGVGTDTQYF.

Comments on this clone: The read comes to an end 3 residues before the CDR3 does, leaving the germline J gene to fill in the end. The V and J genes are TRBV7-2 and TRBJ2-7; 11 positions match TRBD1. Trimming removed 5 bases from V and 2 bases from J; junction bases left unmatched: 2. CDR1 is SGHTA and CDR2 is FQGNSA in the germline V gene. CDR3 size: 14 residues. The sequenced CDR3 bases are TGTGCCAGCAGCCGGGACAGGGGGGCCTACGAG. This encodes CASSRDRGAYE. From start to end, the CDR3 is CASSRDRGAYEQYF.

A remark on this clone: Sequencing ends 3 residues short of the CDR3 end; the germline J gene provides the rest. The chain carries TRBV2 and TRBJ2-5; D is possibly TRBD2 (5 bases). The CDR3 has 15 residues. Germline CDR1 is SNHLY and CDR2 is FYNNEI. Trimming removed 4 bases from V and 5 bases from J, with 17 bases in between. This CDR3 reads CASSGARRRFETQYF. The sequenced CDR3 bases are TGTGCCAGCAGTGGGGCCAGAAGGAGGTTCGAGACC. The complete variable domain, with remaining parts taken from reference TRBV2 and TRBJ2-5, reads EPEVTQTPSHQVTQMGQEVILRCVPISNHLYFYWYRQILGQKVEFLVSFYNNEISEKSEIFDDQFSVERPDGSNFTLKIRSTKLEDSAMYFCASSGARRRFETQYFGPGTRLLVL.

In regard to this clone: Coverage ceases 3 residues before the CDR3 finishes, and the germline J gene fills in the end. This chain links TRBV19 with TRBJ1-5, with TRBD1 identical over 7 bases. The J segment lost 8 bases and the V segment lost 5 bases, leaving 9 bases of the junction unmatched. Germline loops: CDR1 LNHDA, CDR2 SQIVND (reference sequence). The CDR3 runs 14 residues. CDR3 DNA (partial): TGTGCCAGTAGTCTCGGGACAGCTCCCAAGCCC. Translating gives CASSLGTAPKP. The CDR3 as a whole reads CASSLGTAPKPQHF.

CDR3 loop: CASSEVGLNNEQFF. The DNA read from the CDR3 is TGTGCCAGCAGTGAAGTCGGACTGAACAATGAG. The chain links TRBV2 to TRBJ2-1, with D possibly matching TRBD2 (5 bases). The CDR3 end lies 3 residues beyond the end of the read and is filled in from the germline J gene. The CDR3 length is 14 residues. Germline values: CDR1 SNHLY, CDR2 FYNNEI. Trimming took 1 base from V and 5 from J, leaving 9 bases between them.

The CDR3 loop is CASRIPVRTGNTGELFF. CDR3 bases read: TGTGCCAGTAGAATACCGGTACGGACAGGGAACACCGGGGAG. This chain links TRBV19 with TRBJ2-2, with 7 nucleotides matching TRBD1. The read stops 3 residues short of the end of the CDR3; the missing end is completed from the germline J gene. V was clipped by 6 bases and J by 1 base; unmatched bases: 11. The CDR3 runs 17 residues. The germline CDR1 and CDR2 sequences are LNHDA and SQIVND (reference sequence).

Of note for this clone: The CDR3 is cut off 3 residues early in the read; its end comes from the germline J gene. The genes are TRBV7-2 and TRBJ1-2; D call uncertain. Germline V lookup: CDR1 SGHTA, CDR2 FQGNSA. CDR3 size: 15 residues. The CDR3 spells CASSPVGGDYNDYTF. Partial CDR3 DNA: TGTGCCAGCAGCCCCGTCGGCGGGGATTACAATGAC.

In regard to this clone: Read data end 3 residues before the CDR3 end; the end is taken from the germline J gene. J is TRBJ1-1 and V is TRBV7-9; D remains unclear. This CDR3 is 14 amino acids long. Germline-derived CDR1 and CDR2 are SEHNR and FQNEAQ (reference sequence). The V end was cut by 8 bases, the J end by 0 bases, with 13 bases between. The chain's CDR3 is CASHPGYMNTEAFF. The CDR3 bases that were read are TGTGCCAGCCACCCGGGGTACATGAACACTGAA.

Concerning this clone: The observed sequence ends 3 residues before the CDR3 terminus, with the missing tail filled in from the germline J gene. The chain is built from TRBV20-1 and TRBJ2-1; no clear D gene. The CDR3 is 9 residues long. Trimming shortened V by 5 bases and J by 7 bases, and 3 bases separated the two germline ends. The germline gives CDR1 DFQATT, CDR2 SNEGSKA (reference sequence). CDR3 bases read: TGCAGTGCTCGTAATGAG. Translated: CSARNE. The full-length CDR3 reads as CSARNEQFF.

Comments on this clone: The missing CDR3 end, 3 residues past where the read stops, is filled in from the germline J gene. The chain uses TRBV7-6 and TRBJ1-1; D gene ambiguous. In germline, CDR1 is SGHVS, CDR2 FNYEAQ. The CDR3 has 14 amino acids. Trimming took off 2 bases at V and 2 bases at J, with 9 bases between the two ends. The CDR3 is CASSLKGRNTEAFF. The sequenced CDR3 bases are TGTGCCAGCAGCTTAAAGGGCAGAAACACTGAA. Based on the CDR3 plus reference TRBV7-6 and TRBJ1-1, the full variable domain is GAGVSQSPRYKVTKRGQDVALRCDPISGHVSLYWYRQALGQGPEFLTYFNYEAQQDKSGLPNDRFSAERPEGSISTLTIQRTEQRDSAMYRCASSLKGRNTEAFFGQGTRLTVV.

Concerning this clone: The read is 3 residues too short to cover the CDR3 end, so that end is filled in from the germline J gene. V gene TRBV20-1 combines with J gene TRBJ2-5; 9 bases map to TRBD1. The V gene end was trimmed by 6 bases and the J gene end by 5 bases; junction bases not matched to a gene: 7. Germline values: CDR1 DFQATT, CDR2 SNEGSKA (reference sequence). The CDR3 is 13 amino acids. Partial CDR3 DNA: TGCAGTGCAGTACAGGGGGCCGGCGAGACC. This codes for CSAVQGAGET. The CDR3 reads in full as CSAVQGAGETQYF.